The rows below give T cell receptor beta chains drawn from one sample of a study of blood T cells in healthy people across ages. TCRdb reprocessed the 5' RACE reads with MiXCR, giving one entry per CDR3 protein. The sample lists 1.6 million or so distinct CDR3 sequences, about 31% seen once, with over 9% in the top ten. The sequencing input was blood. Every receptor here comes from a woman aged 25 to 39 in good health. The CDR3 runs from the conserved cysteine through the conserved F or W. The order of the fields is V gene, J gene, CDR3 protein.

>TRBV15|TRBJ1-2
CATSGRYANRGYGYTF
>TRBV6-6|TRBJ2-7
CASSYLRTSSYEQYF
>TRBV5-1|TRBJ1-1
CASSRALLNTEAFF
>TRBV28|TRBJ2-7
CASSPTPGQGGEQYF
>TRBV5-4|TRBJ2-5
CASSGGTSGREQYF
>TRBV5-1|TRBJ2-3
CASSQGLGGSDTQYF
>TRBV2|TRBJ1-2
CASSENRNNYGYTF
>TRBV5-4|TRBJ2-3
CASSTGTARMDTQYF
>TRBV7-9|TRBJ1-2
CASSPRPPLYTF
>TRBV18|.
CASSRLGTSGRRGETQYF
>TRBV29-1|TRBJ2-3
CSVGTGGRDTQYF
>TRBV2|TRBJ2-3
CASRGTSGSWGTQYF
>TRBV28|TRBJ1-2
CASSPGAPNYGYTF
>TRBV10-1|TRBJ1-1
CASSELGQGASAFF
>TRBV10-3|TRBJ1-1
CAIRDGDHTEAFF
>TRBV30|TRBJ2-1
CAWWSAGSSYNEQFF
>TRBV27|TRBJ2-5
CASSSGRPRETQYF
>TRBV5-1|TRBJ2-7
CASSPGHGLDYEQYF
>TRBV11-2|TRBJ2-1
CASSPLRGLQSSYNEQFF
>TRBV6-5|TRBJ1-5
CASSYSTGASNQPQHF
>TRBV10-2|TRBJ2-5
CASSESETGGAKTQYF
>TRBV11-2|TRBJ2-5
CASSFLGRGTKTQYF